This T cell receptor beta chain was identified during a study of T-cell memory formation after mild COVID-19. Study results and limitations: Nothing confirmed that second-wave clones peaking on day 37 were specific for SARS-CoV-2. Clones which contracted sat mainly in CM and EM if CD4+, and in EMRA if CD8+.

TCRalpha and TCRbeta libraries used 5'RACE with constant-segment primers and UMIs. TCRdb re-derived calls from the 5' RACE reads in MiXCR, one entry per CDR3 protein. The table has just under 550,000 distinct CDR3 sequences, 20% seen once. As regards this clonotype: The antigen is unknown.

Germline V gene data show CDR1 as SQVTM and CDR2 as ANQGSEA. The CDR3 totals 14 residues. V was shortened by 3 bases and J by 8 bases, with 17 bases between the two germline ends. This sequence joins TRBV29-1 and TRBJ2-4; a weak D match, TRBD2 (6 bases). The sequencing input was PBMCs or a T cell subset sorted from them (not recorded which). The TCR originated in an adult woman who had mild COVID-19 (a few samples of this study predate the infection). Cell type and time point are not known. The CDR3 protein is CSVEERLGGHIQYF. The CDR3 nucleotides are TGCAGCGTTGAGGAGAGGCTGGGAGGTCACATTCAGTACTTC. Filled out from reference TRBV29-1 and TRBJ2-4, the complete variable domain reads SAVISQKPSRDICQRGTSLTIQCQVDSQVTMMFWYRQQPGQSLTLIATANQGSEATYESGFVIDKFPISRPNLTFSTLTVSNMSPEDSSIYLCSVEERLGGHIQYFGAGTRLSVL.